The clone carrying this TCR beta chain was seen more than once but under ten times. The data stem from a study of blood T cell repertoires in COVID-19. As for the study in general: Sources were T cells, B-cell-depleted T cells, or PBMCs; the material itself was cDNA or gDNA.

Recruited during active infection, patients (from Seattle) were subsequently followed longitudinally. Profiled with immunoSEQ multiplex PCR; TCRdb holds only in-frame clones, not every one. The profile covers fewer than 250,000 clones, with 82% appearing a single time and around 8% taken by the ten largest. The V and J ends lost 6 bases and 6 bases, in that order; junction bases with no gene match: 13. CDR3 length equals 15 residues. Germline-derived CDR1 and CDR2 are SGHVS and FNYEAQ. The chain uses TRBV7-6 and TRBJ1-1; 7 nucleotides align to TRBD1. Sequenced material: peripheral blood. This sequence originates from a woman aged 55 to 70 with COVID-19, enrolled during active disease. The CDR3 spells CASSAGRQGVAEAFF. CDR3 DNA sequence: TGTGCCAGCAGTGCGGGAAGACAGGGCGTCGCTGAAGCTTTCTTT.